These 32 T cell receptor beta chains originate from one sample sequenced in a study of cytomegalovirus exposure and HLA in healthy donors. The PCR made use of 60 Vbeta and 13 Jbeta primers. The assay was immunoSEQ multiplex PCR, and TCRdb's table has in-frame clones only and misses some. The sample lists approximately 120,000 clones, approximately 80% seen once, with 7% to 9.5% in the top ten. Sequencing was carried out using PBMCs. Source of these receptors: a young man in good health and CMV-seropositive.

The J gene is TRBJ2-1, the V gene TRBV7-2; D possibly corresponds to TRBD1 (6 bases). The CDR3 length is 17 residues. CDR1 is SGHTA and CDR2 is FQGNSA in the germline V gene. V lost 2 bases and J lost 0, with 14 bases in between. In DNA, the CDR3 is TGTGCCAGCAGCTTACGGGGTAGGGGGACCTCCTACAATGAGCAGTTCTTC. Protein: CASSLRGRGTSYNEQFF.

The gene calls are TRBV4-1 and TRBJ2-7; 8 bases match TRBD1. There are 13 residues in the CDR3. Trimming cost V 4 bases and J 3 bases; bases outside gene matches: 2. From germline, CDR1 is MGHRA and CDR2 YSYEKL. CDR3 amino acids: CASSLTGDYEQYF. As DNA, the CDR3 is TGCGCCAGCAGCCTGACAGGGGACTACGAGCAGTACTTC.

The chain uses TRBV7-3 and TRBJ1-1; a weak D match, TRBD1 (5 bases). In germline, CDR1 is SGHTA, CDR2 FQGTGA. The CDR3 covers 15 residues. V lost 4 bases and J lost 2, with 14 bases in between. CDR3 in amino acids: CASSSNPTENTEAFF. In nucleotides, the CDR3 is TGTGCCAGCAGCTCCAACCCGACAGAAAACACTGAAGCTTTCTTT.

The chain joins TRBV28 to TRBJ1-2; TRBD1 aligns across 9 bases. This CDR3 comprises 13 residues. V was clipped by 3 bases and J by 8 bases; unmatched bases: 4. The germline V gene encodes CDR1 MDHEN and CDR2 SYDVKM. The CDR3 DNA follows: TGTGCCAGCAGTTTTGGGACAGGGTACGGCTACACCTTC. Translated: CASSFGTGYGYTF.

The gene calls are TRBV2 and TRBJ1-2; the D is unclear. The length of the CDR3 is 16 residues. The ends were cut back, 2 bases at V and 3 bases at J, with 16 bases in the middle. Germline V gene sequence: CDR1 SNHLY, CDR2 FYNNEI. CDR3 residues: CASSELLGVNHYGYTF. CDR3 nucleotide sequence: TGTGCCAGCAGTGAACTCCTAGGTGTGAACCACTATGGCTACACCTTC.

J is TRBJ2-3 and V is TRBV30; maybe TRBD2 (5 bases). V was cut by 3 bases and J by 4 bases, with 23 bases left in between. This CDR3 has 17 residues. Germline CDR1 reads GTSNPN; CDR2 reads SVGIG (reference sequence). The CDR3, as DNA: TGTGCCTGGAGCGCGTTGTACGTTGGGCTAGCCCCAGATACGCAGTATTTT. Translated: CAWSALYVGLAPDTQYF.

This clone occurred once. The genes are TRBV5-1 and TRBJ2-3; 11 nucleotides match TRBD2. The V and J ends lost 4 bases and 7 bases, in that order; junction bases with no gene match: 11. The CDR3 has 16 residues. Germline V gene sequence: CDR1 SGHRS, CDR2 YFSETQ. The CDR3 spells CASSGVTSGGLYTQYF. The CDR3 DNA sequence: TGCGCCAGCAGCGGCGTAACTAGCGGGGGCCTTTATACGCAGTATTTT.

V and J are TRBV7-3 and TRBJ2-1, with TRBD1 identical over 9 bases. The junction had 4 bases not matched to a gene; V was cut back by 0 bases and J by 7 bases. CDR1 and CDR2 from the germline V gene are SGHTA and FQGTGA. The CDR3 is made up of 15 amino acids. Here the CDR3 reads CASSLTTGGKNEQFF. Here the CDR3 DNA reads TGTGCCAGCAGCTTAACGACAGGGGGTAAGAATGAGCAGTTCTTC.

As regards this clone: Its ends do not fully match the called genes, so a read error is possible. The chain uses TRBV30 and TRBJ2-6; weak D call: TRBD1 (7 bases). The CDR3 loop spans 15 amino acids. Germline values: CDR1 GTSNPN, CDR2 SVGIG (reference sequence). CDR3 residues: CASGGQLSGANVPTF. In DNA form, the CDR3 reads TGTGCCTCAGGGGGGCAGCTCTCTGGGGCCAACGTCCCGACTTTC.

V and J are TRBV2 and TRBJ2-5; 12 bases are shared with TRBD2. CDR1 is SNHLY, CDR2 FYNNEI, per germline. V lost 3 bases and J lost 7; bases outside the gene matches: 9. This CDR3 comprises 16 residues. The CDR3 is CASSDTSGGQYGTQYF. DNA for the CDR3: TGTGCCAGCAGTGATACTAGCGGGGGGCAGTACGGGACCCAGTACTTC.

The chain links TRBV6-1 to TRBJ1-1; D is possibly TRBD1 (5 bases). The CDR3 loop spans 14 amino acids. Germline V gene data show CDR1 as MNHNS and CDR2 as SASEGT. V was clipped by 3 bases and J by 5 bases, with 13 bases between them. CDR3 sequence reads: CASSEVGHHTEAFF. The CDR3 region has the DNA TGTGCCAGCAGTGAGGTCGGACACCATACTGAAGCTTTCTTT.

This chain's CDR3 is CASSLQGQETQYF. The CDR3 DNA reads as TGCGCCAGCAGCCTACAGGGGCAAGAGACCCAGTACTTC. The rearrangement links TRBV5-1 to TRBJ2-5; 7 nucleotides line up with TRBD1. The junction had 2 bases not matched to a gene; V was cut back by 4 bases and J by 2 bases. Germline CDR1 reads SGHRS; CDR2 reads YFSETQ. CDR3 size: 13 residues.

This clone was recorded once. The genes are TRBV6-1 and TRBJ1-1; D is perhaps TRBD1 (5 bases). The CDR3 covers 14 residues. Germline V gives CDR1 MNHNS, CDR2 SASEGT. V lost 4 bases to trimming and J lost 0 bases, with 9 bases between them. CDR3 in DNA: TGTGCCAGCAGTGGCTACAGGATGAACACTGAAGCTTTCTTT. This translates into CASSGYRMNTEAFF.

This clone was counted a few times. This chain links TRBV6-6 with TRBJ1-1, with TRBD1 identical over 8 bases. Looked up from germline, CDR1 is MNHNY and CDR2 is SVGAGI (reference sequence). The CDR3 has 15 residues. Trimming cost V 8 bases and J 4 bases; bases outside gene matches: 12. This CDR3 is CASGISRTGITEAFF. Written as DNA, the CDR3 is TGTGCCAGCGGAATTTCCAGGACAGGGATCACTGAAGCTTTCTTT.

The table lists this clone with a count of one. CDR3 DNA sequence: TGTGCCAGCAGCGGACTGCAAGAGACCCAGTACTTC. Its protein product is CASSGLQETQYF. J is TRBJ2-5 and V is TRBV6-5, with D possibly TRBD2 on 5 matching bases. V lost 6 bases and J 2 bases, leaving 7 bases between the germline ends. This CDR3 spans 12 amino acids. From germline, CDR1 is MNHEY and CDR2 SVGAGI.

The chain joins TRBV19 to TRBJ2-7; D possibly corresponds to TRBD1 (6 bases). From germline, CDR1 is LNHDA and CDR2 SQIVND (reference sequence). This CDR3 is built from 16 residues. Trimming stripped 0 bases from V and 1 base from J, with 13 bases between. The CDR3, as DNA: TGTGCCAGTAGTATAGATCATGAGACAGGTTCCTACGAGCAGTACTTC. Translating it yields CASSIDHETGSYEQYF.

In its sample, this clone was seen a few times. V usage is TRBV29-1 and J usage is TRBJ2-1; 9 nucleotides line up with TRBD2. V shed 3 bases and J 4 bases; nucleotides not matched to a gene: 4. This CDR3 region has 14 residues. Germline lookup yields CDR1 SQVTM and CDR2 ANQGSEA. CDR3 protein: CSVELAGSYNEQFF. The CDR3 DNA is TGCAGCGTTGAGCTAGCGGGGTCGTACAATGAGCAGTTCTTC.

The chain has TRBV4-2 and TRBJ1-6, with a weak D call TRBD1 (6 bases). Germline loops: CDR1 LGHNA, CDR2 YNFKEQ. The ends were cut back, 2 bases at V and 0 bases at J, with 14 bases in the middle. CDR3 size: 18 residues. The CDR3 reads CASSQRGAGASYNSPLHF. The CDR3 bases are TGTGCCAGCAGCCAACGGGGGGCAGGGGCCTCCTATAATTCACCCCTCCACTTT.

CDR3 protein: CASSYAPGTEGSGYTF. The DNA of the CDR3 is TGTGCCAGCAGTTACGCCCCCGGAACGGAGGGGTCTGGCTACACCTTC. The rearrangement joins TRBV6-6 to TRBJ1-2, with D possibly being TRBD1 (5 bases). CDR1 is MNHNY, CDR2 SVGAGI, per germline (reference sequence). CDR3 length: 16 amino acids. The germline V and J ends were trimmed by 2 bases and 7 bases, with 20 bases remaining between them.

V is TRBV7-9 and J is TRBJ2-7, with a weak D call TRBD2 (7 bases). The germline V gene encodes CDR1 SEHNR and CDR2 FQNEAQ (reference sequence). With 5 bases removed from V and 1 base from J, the gap between germline ends came to 18 bases. This CDR3 comprises 16 residues. CDR3 region: CASSHKRGGASYEQYF. CDR3 in DNA: TGTGCCAGCAGCCACAAGAGGGGGGGCGCGTCCTACGAGCAGTACTTC.

This sequence joins TRBV21-1 and TRBJ1-5; the D segment call TRBD1 is taken from the table without a DNA check. TRBV21-1 has pseudogene status. This CDR3 is 18 amino acids long. The CDR3 DNA sequence: TGTGCCAGCAGCAAATGTTGGGGGGACAGCGTACTCAATCAGCCCCAGCATTTT. It yields the protein CASSKCWGDSVLNQPQHF.

The chain couples TRBV18 to TRBJ2-1, with 9 bases lining up with TRBD1. This CDR3 is built from 18 residues. Per the germline V gene, CDR1 is KGHSH and CDR2 is LQKENI. Trimming at V came to 8 bases and at J to 0 bases, leaving 14 bases not matched to a gene. CDR3 nucleotides: TGTGCCAGCAGCTCACCAAATGACAGGGGGAGCTCCTACAATGAGCAGTTCTTC. Translated: CASSSPNDRGSSYNEQFF.

This clone has only a few counts. The rearrangement links TRBV19 to TRBJ1-1, with 7 bases that match TRBD1. The CDR3 is 14 amino acids. The germline V gene encodes CDR1 LNHDA and CDR2 SQIVND (reference sequence). Germline trimming cut 2 bases from V and 5 bases from J; bases unmatched to any gene: 5. The CDR3 DNA is TGTGCCAGTAGTATATTGGACAGGAGGACTGAAGCTTTCTTT. Its translation: CASSILDRRTEAFF.

The chain links TRBV5-6 to TRBJ2-7, with D possibly being TRBD2 (6 bases). The germline V gene encodes CDR1 SGHDT and CDR2 YYEEEE. V shed 3 bases and J shed 0 bases, with 10 bases lying between them. This CDR3 has 14 amino acids. The CDR3 here is CASSWGDYSYEQYF. The CDR3 bases are TGTGCCAGCAGCTGGGGGGATTACTCCTACGAGCAGTACTTC.

This clone was seen a handful of times. The chain combines TRBV7-9 with TRBJ1-1, with D unresolved. V gave up 4 bases and J gave up 7 bases, with 16 bases separating them. The germline V gene encodes CDR1 SEHNR and CDR2 FQNEAQ (reference sequence). The CDR3 is 14 amino acids. The CDR3 here is CASSSYLGHGEAFF. The CDR3 DNA reads as TGTGCCAGCAGCTCCTATTTGGGCCACGGTGAAGCTTTCTTT.

The rearrangement joins TRBV28 to TRBJ1-1; D perhaps matches TRBD1 (5 bases). The length of the CDR3 is 12 residues. With 5 bases removed from V and 11 bases from J, the gap between germline ends came to 15 bases. Germline V gene lookup returns CDR1 MDHEN and CDR2 SYDVKM. The CDR3 nucleotides are TGTGCCAGCAGTGAAGGGAGGGGTGACGCTTTCTTT. This sequence encodes CASSEGRGDAFF.

The table lists this clone with a count of one. V usage is TRBV19 and J usage is TRBJ1-1; 9 nucleotides agree with TRBD1. Germline lookup yields CDR1 LNHDA and CDR2 SQIVND (reference sequence). This CDR3 comprises 12 residues. The junction had 4 bases not matched to a gene; V was cut back by 8 bases and J by 6 bases. CDR3 nucleotide sequence: TGTGCCAGTCGACAGGGGGTAGCTGAAGCTTTCTTT. Encoded protein: CASRQGVAEAFF.

This clone was recorded only once. The chain recombines TRBV5-1 with TRBJ1-1, with 7 bases lining up with TRBD1. Germline V lookup: CDR1 SGHRS, CDR2 YFSETQ. V lost 4 bases and J lost 3; bases outside the gene matches: 9. CDR3 size: 15 residues. CDR3: CASSLNRGWDTEAFF. The CDR3 DNA is TGCGCCAGCAGCCTTAACAGGGGATGGGACACTGAAGCTTTCTTT.

The chain has TRBV2 and TRBJ1-5, with TRBD1 identical over 7 bases. This CDR3 spans 17 amino acids. Germline values: CDR1 SNHLY, CDR2 FYNNEI. Trimming cost V 2 bases and J 2 bases; bases outside gene matches: 9. The CDR3 loop is CASSELRGAPRNQPQHF. As DNA, the CDR3 is TGTGCCAGCAGTGAACTCAGGGGGGCACCCCGCAATCAGCCCCAGCATTTT.

The V call is TRBV2, the J call TRBJ2-3; TRBD1 is a possible D gene (6 bases). Germline V gene lookup returns CDR1 SNHLY and CDR2 FYNNEI. CDR3 size: 14 residues. Between the trimmed V and J ends, which lost 6 bases and 0 bases, there was a span of 10 bases. CDR3 nucleotides: TGTGCCAGCAGGGACAGAACTAGCACAGATACGCAGTATTTT. Translated: CASRDRTSTDTQYF.

This clone showed up just a few times. The chain combines TRBV5-6 with TRBJ2-7; TRBD1 agrees at 11 bases. From germline, CDR1 is SGHDT and CDR2 YYEEEE. The CDR3 spans 15 residues. Unmatched junction bases numbered 4, after V lost 2 bases and J lost 3 bases. CDR3 in DNA: TGTGCCAGCAGCTTAGGCGGGACAGGGGGCTACGAGCAGTACTTC. Its translation: CASSLGGTGGYEQYF.

This clone was recorded only once. The V call is TRBV18, the J call TRBJ2-5, with 7 bases matching TRBD2. The CDR3 is 11 amino acids. From germline, CDR1 is KGHSH and CDR2 LQKENI. The junction had 0 bases not matched to a gene; V was cut back by 6 bases and J by 5 bases. CDR3 sequence reads: CASSGGETQYF. CDR3 bases: TGTGCCAGCTCGGGAGGGGAGACCCAGTACTTC.